This TCR beta chain was recovered during a study of preoperative IRX-2 immunotherapy in early breast cancer. Germline V gene lookup returns CDR1 SGDLS and CDR2 YYNGEE. Trimming took 2 bases from V and 8 from J, leaving 16 bases between them. The CDR3 is 15 amino acids. Sample treatment: preoperative locoregional IRX-2 cytokine immunotherapy. Patients received preoperative, locoregional IRX-2 cytokine immunotherapy in a phase Ib study. TCRdb keeps only in-frame clones here, not all; method: immunoSEQ multiplex PCR. Here the sample spans over 35,000 clones, just under 95% being singletons. Material: tumor tissue, obtained after IRX-2 immunotherapy. The receptor's source is a human donor with breast cancer. The chain has TRBV9 and TRBJ2-2; D call uncertain. CDR3: CASSVEHFTTGELFF. The CDR3 nucleotides read TGTGCCAGCAGCGTTGAGCACTTTACGACGGGGGAGCTGTTTTTT.